This T cell receptor (beta chain) was recorded in a study of blood T cell repertoires in COVID-19. Background on the study: Samples taken during acute and convalescent COVID-19 were collected in the United States, Italy and Spain. Sample material is recorded as cDNA or gDNA derived from T cells, B-cell-depleted T cells, or PBMCs.

Original analysis: The authors estimated nucleated cell counts from reference gene primer amplification. Sequencing was performed with immunoSEQ multiplex PCR; in TCRdb, only in-frame clones are kept and a portion is missing. Clonal size and the V and J genes are those of that table, whereas D and trimming came from the DNA. The sample lists about 230,000 clones; less than 85% were seen once. CDR3 length equals 14 residues. CDR1 and CDR2 from the germline V gene are MNHEY and SVGAGI. V shed 4 bases and J shed 0 bases, with 10 bases lying between them. The V and J genes are TRBV6-5 and TRBJ2-7, with D perhaps TRBD2 (5 bases). The clonotype was recovered from a woman aged 70-85 years with active or convalescent COVID-19. The sample was peripheral blood. CDR3 protein: CASSFLGSSYEQYF. The DNA for the CDR3 is TGTGCCAGCAGTTTCCTGGGGAGCTCCTACGAGCAGTACTTC.